Listed below are T cell receptor beta chains from one sample, sequenced in a study of cytotoxic CD8 clonotypes in ibrutinib-treated CLL. TCRdb's table, derived via immunoSEQ multiplex PCR, lists solely in-frame clones and lacks some. The data contain 130,000 to 150,000 clones, approximately 81% of them singletons. Sequences were derived from PBMCs, sampled after 12 months of ibrutinib treatment. The source of these receptors is a human donor with chronic lymphocytic leukemia. Both conserved end residues are part of each CDR3. Clone size is stated in some rows and not others, as once, few, many or a class when expanded.

v_gene: TRBV30; abundance: .; j_gene: TRBJ2-1; CDR3aa: CAWTGLAGMNEQFF
v_gene: TRBV30; abundance: .; j_gene: TRBJ2-3; CDR3aa: CAWSVLAGGTDTQYF
v_gene: TRBV10-3; abundance: .; j_gene: TRBJ2-1; CDR3aa: CAISELPTSGSGLDEQFF
v_gene: TRBV15; abundance: .; j_gene: TRBJ2-7; CDR3aa: CATSRGGTRTNYEQYF
v_gene: TRBV7-2; abundance: .; j_gene: TRBJ2-3; CDR3aa: CASSPKSGFYTDTQYF
v_gene: TRBV19; abundance: .; j_gene: TRBJ2-1; CDR3aa: CASSQTWAYNEQFF
v_gene: TRBV27; abundance: few; j_gene: TRBJ2-2; CDR3aa: CASSKNQREGRELFF
v_gene: TRBV27; abundance: .; j_gene: TRBJ2-2; CDR3aa: CASSLLFGGKNTGELFF
v_gene: TRBV13; abundance: .; j_gene: TRBJ2-6; CDR3aa: CASSLAAWVGANVLTF
v_gene: TRBV19; abundance: .; j_gene: TRBJ2-7; CDR3aa: CASSTGTGTRQYF
v_gene: TRBV7-2; abundance: once; j_gene: TRBJ2-5; CDR3aa: CASSLVRGQETQYF
v_gene: TRBV4-2; abundance: .; j_gene: TRBJ2-7; CDR3aa: CASSQVSPGAGDYF
v_gene: TRBV6-5; abundance: .; j_gene: TRBJ1-1; CDR3aa: CASNPPGISEAFF
v_gene: TRBV7-8; abundance: .; j_gene: TRBJ2-7; CDR3aa: CASSFSGTGEQYF
v_gene: TRBV6-6; abundance: .; j_gene: TRBJ2-5; CDR3aa: CASNSRRGAGVTQYF
v_gene: TRBV30; abundance: .; j_gene: TRBJ1-1; CDR3aa: CAWSPGLGEAFF
v_gene: TRBV29-1; abundance: .; j_gene: TRBJ2-1; CDR3aa: CSVAGTGSNEQFF
v_gene: TRBV5-1; abundance: few; j_gene: TRBJ2-3; CDR3aa: CASSLHTDTQYF